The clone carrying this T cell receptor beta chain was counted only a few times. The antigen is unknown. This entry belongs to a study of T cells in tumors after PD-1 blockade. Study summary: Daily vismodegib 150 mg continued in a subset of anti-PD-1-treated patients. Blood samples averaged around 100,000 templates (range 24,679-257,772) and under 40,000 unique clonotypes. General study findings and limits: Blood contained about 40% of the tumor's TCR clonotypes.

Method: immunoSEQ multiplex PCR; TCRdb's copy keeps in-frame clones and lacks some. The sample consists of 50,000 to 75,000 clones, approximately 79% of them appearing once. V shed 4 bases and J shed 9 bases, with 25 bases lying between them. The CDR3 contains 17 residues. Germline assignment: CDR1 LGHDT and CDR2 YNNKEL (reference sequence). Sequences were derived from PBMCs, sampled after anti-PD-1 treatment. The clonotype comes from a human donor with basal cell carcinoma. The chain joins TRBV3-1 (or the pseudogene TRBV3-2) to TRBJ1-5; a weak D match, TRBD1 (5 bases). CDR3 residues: CASSLRPTGTKSGPQHF. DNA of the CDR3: TGTGCCAGCAGCCTTCGACCCACCGGGACGAAAAGTGGGCCCCAGCATTTT.